What follows is one T cell receptor (beta chain) and its context. The V end lost 6 bases, the J end lost 2 bases, and 4 bases lay between the germline ends. Germline CDR1 LGHNT, CDR2 FRNRAP. The CDR3 has 12 amino acids. This record comes from a study of blood T cell repertoires in COVID-19. At the level of the study: Both acute and convalescent COVID-19 samples were obtained from the United States, Italy and Spain.

Clones were sequenced by immunoSEQ multiplex PCR, and TCRdb holds only the in-frame ones, with some missing. The data contain roughly 30,000 clones, approximately 76% of them singletons. The clonotype comes from a man in his 70s with acute or convalescent COVID-19. V and J are TRBV12-5 and TRBJ2-2; D gene uncertain. The sequenced sample consisted of peripheral blood. The CDR3 DNA reads TGTGCTAGTGGCAAAAACACCGGGGAGCTGTTTTTT. Translation: CASGKNTGELFF.